This entry is about one TCR beta chain. What it recognizes is unknown. The table came from immunoSEQ multiplex PCR; TCRdb's copy has only in-frame clones and leaves some out. The table shows over 200,000 clones, with roughly 88% occurring only once. This entry comes from a study of cytomegalovirus exposure and HLA in healthy donors. Overall study findings and caveats: The dataset shows that most TCR sequences were rare, while some public TCRs occurred in many donors.

The source is a woman aged 18-29 years in good health and CMV-seronegative. The material sequenced was PBMCs.

CDR3 protein: CASSQDPYSEAFF. The DNA of the CDR3 is TGCGCCAGCAGCCAAGACCCATACAGTGAAGCTTTCTTT. The V gene is TRBV4-1, the J gene TRBJ1-1; no reliable D call. Trimming pared 0 bases from V and 7 bases from J, leaving 9 bases between. Germline V CDR1 and CDR2: MGHRA, YSYEKL. The CDR3 totals 13 residues.